This T cell receptor (beta chain) is from a study of human T cells and chemical hapten exposure. Study details: TCR yield per sample varied, mainly due to pooled library volumes. Study-level points and caveats: After DPC sensitization, TCRs above 1 in 1000 frequency showed no change.

As to time point: healthy volunteer bleed at 2 weeks. The total RNA was obtained from whole blood that was not fractionated. Individual cDNA molecules in this library carried unique molecular identifiers. How the authors handled the data: Counts of TCRs in each sample centred on a median of 95,638 and extended from roughly 25,000 to 750,000. TCRdb reprocessed the RACE reads via MiXCR and lists one record per CDR3 protein. The V and J calls follow TCRdb's processing rather than the paper's. The table lists approximately 33,000 distinct CDR3 sequences, about 7.7% of them singletons. There are many counts of this clonotype. Its antigen is not known. The sequence came from a human donor in good health. Some clones in this sample may be carry-over from other donors' samples. Sequenced sample: whole blood.

In nucleotides, the CDR3 is TGCGCCAGCAGCTTGGCCGGTAGCGGGGGATACAATGAGCAGTTCTTC. Protein: CASSLAGSGGYNEQFF. The chain employs TRBV5-1 and TRBJ2-1; the match to TRBD2 covers 9 bases. Unmatched junction bases numbered 5, after V lost 0 bases and J lost 4 bases. The CDR3 has 16 residues. Germline assignment: CDR1 SGHRS and CDR2 YFSETQ.